One sample yielded the 31 T cell receptor beta chains listed below, sequenced in a study of cytomegalovirus exposure and HLA in healthy donors. The primer mix had 60 Vbeta and 13 Jbeta primers. Clones were sequenced by immunoSEQ multiplex PCR, and TCRdb holds only the in-frame ones, with some missing. The sample holds roughly 150,000 clones, roughly 80% seen once. Specimen: PBMCs. Every receptor here comes from a woman between 35 and 50 years old in good health and CMV-seronegative.

The V gene is TRBV15, the J gene TRBJ1-2; D remains unclear. With 5 bases removed from V and 6 bases from J, the gap between germline ends came to 10 bases. The CDR3 runs to 12 residues. Germline loops: CDR1 LNHNV, CDR2 YYDKDF (reference sequence). This CDR3 is CATSLFGDGYTF. CDR3 nucleotide sequence: TGTGCCACCAGCCTGTTCGGAGATGGCTACACCTTC.

The chain is built from TRBV9 and TRBJ2-3; maybe TRBD2 (5 bases). Between the trimmed V and J ends, which lost 1 base and 6 bases, there was a span of 21 bases. CDR1 is SGDLS and CDR2 is YYNGEE in the germline V gene. This CDR3 is built from 17 residues. The CDR3 here is CASSVTGIPVPGDTQYF. CDR3 DNA sequence: TGTGCCAGCAGCGTAACCGGAATTCCCGTGCCGGGGGATACGCAGTATTTT.

This chain uses TRBV5-1 with TRBJ1-1, with no clear D. The V gene's germline CDR1 is SGHRS and CDR2 YFSETQ. Between the trimmed V and J ends, which lost 3 bases and 5 bases, there was a span of 11 bases. The CDR3 sequence is 13 residues long. As DNA, the CDR3 is TGCGCCAGCAGCTATGGTGCGGGGACTGAAGCTTTCTTT. Encoded protein: CASSYGAGTEAFF.

The sample holds one count of this clone. This sequence joins TRBV4-2 and TRBJ2-7; possibly TRBD1 for D (6 bases). Trimming cost V 0 bases and J 2 bases, with 8 bases left between them. The CDR3 extends over 14 amino acids. Germline V lookup: CDR1 LGHNA, CDR2 YNFKEQ. CDR3 DNA: TGTGCCAGCAGCCAAGACAGGGACACCTACGAGCAGTACTTC. Its protein is CASSQDRDTYEQYF.

The chain combines TRBV14 with TRBJ2-1; 14 bases map to TRBD2. With V trimmed by 8 bases and J by 2 bases, 5 bases remained unmatched. The CDR3 contains 16 residues. Germline V CDR1 and CDR2: SGHDN, FVKESK. In nucleotides, the CDR3 is TGTGCCAGCGGGACTAGCGGGGGAAGGACCTACAATGAGCAGTTCTTC. Its translation is CASGTSGGRTYNEQFF.

CDR3 bases: TGTGCCAGCTCACTCTTCGAACAGGGGTCCGGGGCCAACGTCCTGACTTTC. Its protein is CASSLFEQGSGANVLTF. The genes are TRBV18 and TRBJ2-6; 7 bases match TRBD1. This CDR3 region has 17 residues. The germline gives CDR1 KGHSH, CDR2 LQKENI. The trim removed 4 bases at V and 4 bases at J, leaving 10 bases unmatched.

This clone was seen a single time. V is TRBV6-1 and J is TRBJ1-2, with 7 bases that match TRBD1. In germline, CDR1 is MNHNS, CDR2 SASEGT. The CDR3 has 16 amino acids. Trimming removed 4 bases from V and 4 bases from J; junction bases left unmatched: 12. CDR3 protein: CASSARTQGTSYGYTF. The CDR3, as DNA: TGTGCCAGCAGTGCGAGAACACAGGGGACCTCCTATGGCTACACCTTC.

The chain couples TRBV10-2 to TRBJ2-3, with TRBD2 matching 13 bases. The V gene's germline CDR1 is WSHSY and CDR2 SAAADI. The CDR3 is made up of 20 amino acids. The J segment lost 0 bases and the V segment lost 6 bases, leaving 15 bases of the junction unmatched. CDR3 nucleotide sequence: TGCGCCAGCAGCATCTCTGGGACTAGCGGGACGCGCGAAAGCACAGATACGCAGTATTTT. Translating gives CASSISGTSGTRESTDTQYF.

The chain uses TRBV29-1 and TRBJ1-2; 9 bases match TRBD1. Losses at the gene ends were 3 bases for V and 2 bases for J; bases not matched to a gene: 1. Germline CDR1 and CDR2: SQVTM and ANQGSEA. The CDR3 covers 13 residues. The CDR3 loop reads CSVEGQGNYGYTF. CDR3 DNA sequence: TGCAGCGTTGAGGGACAGGGAAACTATGGCTACACCTTC.

The chain carries TRBV19 and TRBJ1-5; 7 bases line up with TRBD1. The CDR3 extends over 15 amino acids. The germline V gene encodes CDR1 LNHDA and CDR2 SQIVND (reference sequence). Trimming took 6 bases from V and 0 from J; bases not matched to a gene: 5. For the CDR3, the DNA is TGTGCCAGTAGGCGGGGACAGTATAGCAATCAGCCCCAGCATTTT. As protein: CASRRGQYSNQPQHF.

This CDR3 reads CASSPQGVGGYTF. In DNA form, the CDR3 reads TGTGCCAGCAGCCCCCAGGGGGTAGGTGGCTACACCTTC. The J gene is TRBJ1-2, the V gene TRBV7-9; 7 bases are shared with TRBD1. This CDR3 region has 13 residues. V lost 5 bases to trimming and J lost 7 bases; unmatched junction nucleotides: 7. The germline V gene has CDR1 SEHNR and CDR2 FQNEAQ (reference sequence).

The J gene is TRBJ2-1, the V gene TRBV2; 16 bases match TRBD2. This CDR3 is 18 amino acids long. The germline V gene encodes CDR1 SNHLY and CDR2 FYNNEI. The V gene end was trimmed by 6 bases and the J gene end by 6 bases; junction bases not matched to a gene: 11. The CDR3 reads CASRRSGTSGRAANEQFF. The CDR3 DNA follows: TGTGCCAGCAGACGTTCCGGGACTAGCGGGAGGGCCGCCAATGAGCAGTTCTTC.

The chain employs TRBV2 and TRBJ2-2; D is uncertain. V was cut by 4 bases and J by 1 base, with 10 bases left in between. Germline CDR1 reads SNHLY; CDR2 reads FYNNEI. The CDR3 is made up of 15 amino acids. CDR3 DNA: TGTGCCAGCAGTGCGGAGATCCAGAACACCGGGGAGCTGTTTTTT. It yields the protein CASSAEIQNTGELFF.

The rearrangement joins TRBV7-9 to TRBJ2-6; no clear D. The CDR3 spans 13 residues. With 3 bases removed from V and 4 bases from J, the gap between germline ends came to 4 bases. From germline, CDR1 is SEHNR and CDR2 FQNEAQ (reference sequence). CDR3 region: CASSFLGANVLTF. CDR3 bases: TGTGCCAGCAGCTTTCTCGGGGCCAACGTCCTGACTTTC.

The rearrangement uses TRBV5-1 and TRBJ2-6, with a tentative D call TRBD2 (6 bases). Germline assignment: CDR1 SGHRS and CDR2 YFSETQ. V was cut by 1 base and J by 4 bases, with 24 bases left in between. The CDR3 contains 20 residues. CDR3 sequence: CASSLLEGIKGRTGANVLTF. The CDR3 DNA reads TGCGCCAGCAGCTTGTTGGAAGGCATTAAGGGGAGGACCGGGGCCAACGTCCTGACTTTC.

V usage is TRBV4-1 and J usage is TRBJ2-7, with D possibly TRBD1 on 6 matching bases. The CDR3 covers 15 residues. The germline gives CDR1 MGHRA, CDR2 YSYEKL. The V end lost 4 bases, the J end lost 3 bases, and 16 bases lay between the germline ends. The CDR3 sequence: CASSPGLTGGYEQYF. CDR3 coding DNA: TGCGCCAGCAGCCCTGGTCTGACAGGCGGCTACGAGCAGTACTTC.

The chain uses TRBV11-3 and TRBJ1-1; D remains ambiguous. Per germline, CDR1 SGHNT and CDR2 YENEEA. The germline V and J ends were trimmed by 0 bases and 5 bases, with 7 bases remaining between them. The CDR3 has 13 amino acids. The CDR3 spells CASSLDSRTEAFF. In DNA, the CDR3 is TGTGCCAGCAGCTTAGATTCCAGGACTGAAGCTTTCTTT.

V is TRBV27 and J is TRBJ2-2; D uncertain. The CDR3 is 14 amino acids. CDR1 MNHEY and CDR2 SMNVEV come from the germline V gene (reference sequence). The V end was cut by 1 base, the J end by 7 bases, with 10 bases between. In nucleotides, the CDR3 is TGTGCCAGCAGTTTATTCCTTAGTGGCGGGGAGCTGTTTTTT. Encoded protein: CASSLFLSGGELFF.

This clone was seen only once. The CDR3 loop is CASSLAGSGGSQETQYF. The CDR3 region has the DNA TGTGCCAGCAGCTTAGCGGGTAGCGGGGGCTCCCAAGAGACCCAGTACTTC. The chain combines TRBV7-9 with TRBJ2-5; 9 bases map to TRBD2. Germline lookup yields CDR1 SEHNR and CDR2 FQNEAQ (reference sequence). Trimming cost V 0 bases and J 1 base; bases outside gene matches: 6. The CDR3 has 17 residues. The full variable domain, its missing parts supplied by reference TRBV7-9 and TRBJ2-5, is DTGVSQNPRHKITKRGQNVTFRCDPISEHNRLYWYRQTLGQGPEFLTYFQNEAQLEKSRLLSDRFSAERPKGSFSTLEIQRTEQGDSAMYLCASSLAGSGGSQETQYFGPGTRLLVL.

This clone came up once. CDR3: CASSLGGTPLVYGYTF. In nucleotides, the CDR3 is TGCGCCAGCAGCTTGGGTGGGACACCCCTAGTCTATGGCTACACCTTC. The chain is built from TRBV5-1 and TRBJ1-2; TRBD1 is a possible D gene (6 bases). The CDR3 sequence is 16 residues long. In germline, CDR1 is SGHRS, CDR2 YFSETQ. The V and J ends lost 0 bases and 4 bases respectively, with 16 bases between them.

This clone was seen a handful of times. The chain has TRBV20-1 and TRBJ2-7, with unresolved D. CDR3 length: 10 residues. V dropped 7 bases and J dropped 3 bases, with 7 bases sitting between them. Germline CDR1 and CDR2: DFQATT and SNEGSKA (reference sequence). The DNA of the CDR3 is TGCAGTGTTGAGCGCTACGAGCAGTACTTC. It yields the protein CSVERYEQYF.

The CDR3 nucleotides are TGCAGCGTTGCGACAGGTTATGGCTACACCTTC. Translated, it gives CSVATGYGYTF. The rearrangement uses TRBV29-1 and TRBJ1-2, with D perhaps TRBD1 (6 bases). The CDR3 is made up of 11 amino acids. CDR1 is SQVTM and CDR2 is ANQGSEA in the germline V gene. The V end lost 4 bases, the J end lost 5 bases, and 8 bases lay between the germline ends.

The rearrangement joins TRBV28 to TRBJ1-1, with D uncertain. This CDR3 spans 15 amino acids. Trimming stripped 0 bases from V and 3 bases from J, with 11 bases between. Germline V gene data show CDR1 as MDHEN and CDR2 as SYDVKM. The CDR3: CASSLWGRSDTEAFF. CDR3 nucleotide sequence: TGTGCCAGCAGTTTATGGGGGAGGAGCGACACTGAAGCTTTCTTT.

This chain connects TRBV6-1 to TRBJ1-2; no reliable D call. The ends were cut back, 2 bases at V and 4 bases at J, with 5 bases in the middle. This CDR3 spans 12 amino acids. Per germline, CDR1 MNHNS and CDR2 SASEGT. The CDR3 DNA follows: TGTGCCAGCAGTGAACGGAGCTATGGCTACACCTTC. Translating gives CASSERSYGYTF.

The chain carries TRBV28 and TRBJ2-7; 8 nucleotides line up with TRBD1. Germline V lookup: CDR1 MDHEN, CDR2 SYDVKM. The CDR3 consists of 15 residues. The V and J ends lost 6 bases and 1 base, in that order; junction bases with no gene match: 8. Here the CDR3 reads CASSFIGDRSYEQYF. CDR3 DNA: TGTGCCAGCAGCTTTATAGGGGACAGGTCCTACGAGCAGTACTTC. Together with reference TRBV28 and TRBJ2-7, the CDR3 gives the full variable domain: DVKVTQSSRYLVKRTGEKVFLECVQDMDHENMFWYRQDPGLGLRLIYFSYDVKMKEKGDIPEGYSVSREKKERFSLILESASTNQTSMYLCASSFIGDRSYEQYFGPGTRLTVT.

CDR3 sequence: CASSPFPGEGYTF. As DNA, the CDR3 is TGTGCCAGCTCACCATTTCCGGGAGAAGGCTACACCTTC. The chain is built from TRBV18 and TRBJ1-2; no clear D. The CDR3 has 13 residues. V was pared by 2 bases and J by 8 bases, with 12 bases between. The V gene's germline CDR1 is KGHSH and CDR2 LQKENI.

The V gene is TRBV19, the J gene TRBJ1-1, with 9 bases identical to TRBD1. Germline V gene lookup returns CDR1 LNHDA and CDR2 SQIVND (reference sequence). The CDR3 runs to 15 residues. V shed 9 bases, J shed 6 bases, and the junction held 14 bases outside the gene matches. The CDR3 protein is CASTPWVQGAAEAFF. The CDR3 DNA reads TGTGCCAGCACCCCTTGGGTACAGGGGGCCGCTGAAGCTTTCTTT.

The chain recombines TRBV19 with TRBJ1-1; D unresolved. Germline V gene sequence: CDR1 LNHDA, CDR2 SQIVND (reference sequence). This CDR3 spans 12 amino acids. The V end lost 3 bases, the J end lost 8 bases, and 10 bases lay between the germline ends. CDR3 residues: CASSMRGIEAFF. Here the CDR3 DNA reads TGTGCCAGTAGTATGAGAGGGATAGAAGCTTTCTTT.

The rearrangement links TRBV16 to TRBJ1-5; weak D call: TRBD1 (5 bases). V was pared by 6 bases and J by 3 bases, with 18 bases between. Germline V gives CDR1 KGHSY, CDR2 FQNENV. The CDR3 sequence is 16 residues long. CDR3 DNA: TGTGCCAGCAGTGATGCGTCCAGGGTTGTCAATCAGCCCCAGCATTTT. Translation gives CASSDASRVVNQPQHF.

This clone was observed once. J is TRBJ2-7 and V is TRBV11-2; 14 nucleotides align to TRBD2. V lost 1 base and J lost 7; bases outside the gene matches: 6. Germline V gene lookup returns CDR1 SGHAT and CDR2 FQNNGV. The CDR3 sequence is 16 residues long. CDR3 nucleotide sequence: TGTGCCAGCAGCTTAGTTCCGGGACTAGCGGGAGCTGAGCAGTACTTC. Translating it yields CASSLVPGLAGAEQYF.

This chain joins TRBV5-1 and TRBJ2-1; TRBD1 aligns across 8 bases. Germline CDR1 and CDR2: SGHRS and YFSETQ. CDR3 size: 17 residues. Germline trimming cut 2 bases from V and 1 base from J; bases unmatched to any gene: 8. The CDR3 is CASSLIRGPNSYNEQFF. The CDR3 DNA is TGCGCCAGCAGCTTAATCAGGGGGCCAAATTCCTACAATGAGCAGTTCTTC.